This TCR beta chain was sequenced in a study of spatial heterogeneity in lung cancer. This clonotype has at least ten counts. Its target is not known. The CDR3 spans 13 residues. Germline V gene data show CDR1 as SGHKS and CDR2 as YYEKEE (reference sequence). Deletions cut 5 bases from V and 5 bases from J, with 13 bases between. Overall study results and limits: Within tumors, counts of expanded alpha and beta TCRs tracked tumor mutation counts.

MiXCR was run by TCRdb on the 5' RACE reads, yielding one entry per CDR3 protein. The sample has 6,500 to 9,500 distinct CDR3 sequences, approximately 5.3% seen once. Time point noted: sample taken at primary tumor resection. Source: lung tumor tissue, taken at surgery. This TCR was sampled from a male donor with early-stage non-small cell lung cancer. This rearrangement joins TRBV5-5 to TRBJ2-5; weak D call: TRBD1 (5 bases). CDR3 protein: CASSYGPGETQYF. The CDR3 bases are TGTGCCAGCAGTTACGGACCAGGGGAGACCCAGTACTTC.